This entry is about one TCR beta chain. Time point described: peripheral blood 6 weeks after treatment start. Each patient supplied 1 to 8 pretreatment and on-treatment samples. The junction had 7 bases not matched to a gene; V was cut back by 3 bases and J by 3 bases. Germline V gene data show CDR1 as MNHEY and CDR2 as SMNVEV (reference sequence). The CDR3 loop spans 15 amino acids. Assay: immunoSEQ multiplex PCR; the TCRdb copy retains only in-frame clones and omits some. The table has about 120,000 clones, approximately 90% seen once. This sample is part of a study of PD-L1 blockade in urothelial cancer. Study background: Analyses used blood from 3 weeks (second dose) and 6 weeks after treatment start. A median blood sample held 141,255 T cells and tens of thousands of unique TCRs.

The receptor comes from a man aged 55 to 69 with urothelial cancer. The sequences come from PBMCs, collected around atezolizumab (anti-PD-L1) treatment. The chain is built from TRBV27 and TRBJ2-7; 8 positions match TRBD1. The CDR3: CASSFRDRFIYEQYF. DNA of the CDR3: TGTGCCAGCAGTTTCCGGGACAGGTTCATCTACGAGCAGTACTTC.